Shown below are 6 T cell receptor beta chains from a single sample sequenced in a study of patients and donors after allogeneic stem cell transplantation. A single record per CDR3 protein comes from TCRdb applying MiXCR to the RT-PCR reads. The table lists 200,000 to 250,000 distinct CDR3 sequences, 13% to 15% of them singletons. Sequenced input: blood, either unsorted or a sorted T cell fraction (not recorded which). The receptors here all came from a human donor who was either an allogeneic HSCT recipient or a stem cell or donor lymphocyte infusion donor (not recorded which). It is not recorded whose cells these are; they may come from a transplant donor.

In this sample, this clonotype turned up a few times. The CDR3: CASAVNDEAFF. As DNA, the CDR3 is TGTGCTAGTGCCGTCAACGATGAAGCTTTCTTT. The V and J genes are TRBV12-5 and TRBJ1-1, with unresolved D. This CDR3 comprises 11 residues. The V gene lost 7 bases and the J gene lost 7 bases, with 10 bases spanning the gap. The germline V gene encodes CDR1 LGHNT and CDR2 FRNRAP.

The chain is built from TRBV3-1 and TRBJ2-1; D perhaps matches TRBD2 (6 bases). The germline V gene encodes CDR1 LGHDT and CDR2 YNNKEL (reference sequence). The CDR3 has 14 amino acids. V was clipped by 7 bases and J by 2 bases, with 12 bases between them. The CDR3 region is CASTKAGPYNEQFF. CDR3 sequence (DNA): TGTGCCAGCACCAAGGCGGGGCCCTACAATGAGCAGTTCTTC.

This clonotype has only a few counts. The chain employs TRBV5-1 and TRBJ2-7; possibly TRBD1 for D (6 bases). Deletions cut 5 bases from V and 2 bases from J, with 11 bases between. Germline V gene lookup returns CDR1 SGHRS and CDR2 YFSETQ. This CDR3 has 13 amino acids. CDR3 DNA sequence: TGCGCCAGCAGGGCAGGGGATCCCTACGAGCAGTACTTC. Translating gives CASRAGDPYEQYF.

This clonotype was picked up many times. J is TRBJ2-1 and V is TRBV7-3, with 9 bases fitting TRBD2. The CDR3 is 16 residues long. The germline CDR1 and CDR2 sequences are SGHTA and FQGTGA. V was clipped by 5 bases and J by 9 bases; unmatched bases: 14. The DNA for the CDR3 is TGTGCCAGCAGCCCACGAGCCGGGACTAGCATTCCTGAGCAGTTCTTC. This encodes CASSPRAGTSIPEQFF.

The chain combines TRBV11-3 with TRBJ2-5, with D possibly TRBD2 on 5 matching bases. The germline gives CDR1 SGHNT, CDR2 YENEEA. The CDR3 spans 13 residues. V dropped 0 bases and J dropped 9 bases, with 11 bases sitting between them. The CDR3 DNA reads TGTGCCAGCAGCTTAGATCGAGCGGTGGCCCAGTACTTC. Protein product: CASSLDRAVAQYF.

In this sample, this clonotype turned up a few times. The chain has TRBV5-1 and TRBJ2-7, with 10 nucleotides matching TRBD1. The CDR3 has 18 residues. Trimming removed 0 bases from V and 3 bases from J; junction bases left unmatched: 12. The germline gives CDR1 SGHRS, CDR2 YFSETQ. Here the CDR3 reads CASSLDRQGARVIYEQYF. The CDR3 bases are TGCGCCAGCAGCTTGGACCGACAGGGGGCGCGGGTAATCTACGAGCAGTACTTC.